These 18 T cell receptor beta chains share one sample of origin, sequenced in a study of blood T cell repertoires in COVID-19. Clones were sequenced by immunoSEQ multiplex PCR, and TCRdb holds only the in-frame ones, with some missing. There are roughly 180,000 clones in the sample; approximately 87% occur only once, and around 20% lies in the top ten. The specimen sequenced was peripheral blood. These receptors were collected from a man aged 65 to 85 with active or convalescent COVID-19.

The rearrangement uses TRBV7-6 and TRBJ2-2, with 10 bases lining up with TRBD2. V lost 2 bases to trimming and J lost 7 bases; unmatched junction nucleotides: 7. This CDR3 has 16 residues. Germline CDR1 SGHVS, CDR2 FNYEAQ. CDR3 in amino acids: CASSLLERGGYGELFF. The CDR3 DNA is TGTGCCAGCAGCTTACTCGAGCGGGGGGGCTACGGGGAGCTGTTTTTT.

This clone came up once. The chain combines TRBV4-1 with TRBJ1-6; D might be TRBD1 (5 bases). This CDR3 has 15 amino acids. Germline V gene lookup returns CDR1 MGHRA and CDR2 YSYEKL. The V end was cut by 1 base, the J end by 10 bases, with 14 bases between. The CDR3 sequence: CASSQGTRADSPLHF. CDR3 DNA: TGCGCCAGCAGCCAAGGGACAAGAGCAGACTCACCCCTCCACTTT.

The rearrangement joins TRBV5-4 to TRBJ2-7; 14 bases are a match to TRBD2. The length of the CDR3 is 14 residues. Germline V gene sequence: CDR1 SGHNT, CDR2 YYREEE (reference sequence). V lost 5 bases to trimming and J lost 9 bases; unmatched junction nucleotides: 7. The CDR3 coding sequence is TGTGCCAGCAGTCAGACTAGCGGGGGGGCCGGGCAGTACTTC. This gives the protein CASSQTSGGAGQYF.

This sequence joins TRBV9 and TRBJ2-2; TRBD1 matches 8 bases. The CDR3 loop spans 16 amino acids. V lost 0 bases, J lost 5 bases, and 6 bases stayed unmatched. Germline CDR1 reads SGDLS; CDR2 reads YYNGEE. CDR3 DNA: TGTGCCAGCAGCGTAGTCACAGGGGGTGAAACCGGGGAGCTGTTTTTT. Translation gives CASSVVTGGETGELFF.

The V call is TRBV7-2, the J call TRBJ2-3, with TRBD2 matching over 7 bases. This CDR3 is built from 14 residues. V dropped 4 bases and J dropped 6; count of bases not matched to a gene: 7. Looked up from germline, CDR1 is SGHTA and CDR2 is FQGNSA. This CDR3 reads CASSWGGNSDTQYF. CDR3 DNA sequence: TGTGCCAGCAGCTGGGGAGGGAATTCCGATACGCAGTATTTT.

CDR3 nucleotide sequence: TGTGCCAGCAGCTTGAGGCGGGGCTACACCTTC. Its translation: CASSLRRGYTF. The V call is TRBV5-5, the J call TRBJ1-2; D not resolved. V was trimmed by 1 base and J by 8 bases, leaving 6 bases between them. The CDR3 runs to 11 residues. Germline CDR1 is SGHKS and CDR2 is YYEKEE (reference sequence).

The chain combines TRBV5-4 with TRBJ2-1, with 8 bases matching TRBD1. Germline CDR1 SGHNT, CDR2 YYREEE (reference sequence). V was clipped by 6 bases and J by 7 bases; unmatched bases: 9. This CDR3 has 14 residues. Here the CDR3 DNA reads TGTGCCAGCAACCAGGGGGCCCCTGGAAATGAGCAGTTCTTC. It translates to CASNQGAPGNEQFF.

The CDR3 reads CASSAQGAGGYTF. CDR3 sequence (DNA): TGTGCCAGCAGCGCACAGGGGGCAGGCGGCTACACCTTC. V gene TRBV25-1 combines with J gene TRBJ1-2, with 9 positions matching TRBD1. V shed 6 bases and J 8 bases; nucleotides not matched to a gene: 7. CDR3 length equals 13 residues. Germline V CDR1 and CDR2: MGHDK, SYGVNS.

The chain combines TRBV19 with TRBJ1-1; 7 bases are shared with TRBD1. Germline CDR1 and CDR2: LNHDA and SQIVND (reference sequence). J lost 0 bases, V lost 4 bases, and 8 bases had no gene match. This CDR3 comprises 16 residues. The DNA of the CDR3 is TGTGCCAGTAGTAAACAGGGGAAAGGGATGAACACTGAAGCTTTCTTT. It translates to CASSKQGKGMNTEAFF.

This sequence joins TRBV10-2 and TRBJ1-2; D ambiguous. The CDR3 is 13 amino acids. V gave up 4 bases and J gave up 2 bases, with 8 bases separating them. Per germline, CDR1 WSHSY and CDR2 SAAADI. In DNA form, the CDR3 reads TGCGCCAGCAGTGTGGCGGAAAACTATGGCTACACCTTC. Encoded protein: CASSVAENYGYTF.

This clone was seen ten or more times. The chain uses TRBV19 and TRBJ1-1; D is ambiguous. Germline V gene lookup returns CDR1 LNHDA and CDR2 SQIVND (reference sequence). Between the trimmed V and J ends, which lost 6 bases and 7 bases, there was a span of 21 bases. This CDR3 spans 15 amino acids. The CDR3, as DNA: TGTGCCAGTAGCCCTACTCCTCGGGTGAGCCGTGAAGCTTTCTTT. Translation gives CASSPTPRVSREAFF.

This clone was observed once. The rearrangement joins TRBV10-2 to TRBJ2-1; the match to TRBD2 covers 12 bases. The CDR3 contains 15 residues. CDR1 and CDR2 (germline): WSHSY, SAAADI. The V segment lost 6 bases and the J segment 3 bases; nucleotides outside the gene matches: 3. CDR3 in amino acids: CASRKLAGGYNEQFF. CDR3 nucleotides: TGCGCCAGCAGAAAACTAGCGGGAGGCTACAATGAGCAGTTCTTC.

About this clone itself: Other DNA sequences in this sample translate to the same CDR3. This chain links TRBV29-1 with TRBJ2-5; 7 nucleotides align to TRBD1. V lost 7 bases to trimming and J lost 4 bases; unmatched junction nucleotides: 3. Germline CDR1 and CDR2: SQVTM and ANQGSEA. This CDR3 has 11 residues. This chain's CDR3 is CSGTGVETQYF. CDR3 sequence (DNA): TGCAGCGGAACAGGGGTAGAGACCCAGTACTTC.

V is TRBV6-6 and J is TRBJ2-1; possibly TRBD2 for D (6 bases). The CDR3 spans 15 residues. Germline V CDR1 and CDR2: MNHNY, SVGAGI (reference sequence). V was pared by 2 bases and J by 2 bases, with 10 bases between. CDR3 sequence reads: CASSYGDSAYNEQFF. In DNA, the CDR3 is TGTGCCAGCAGTTACGGGGACTCAGCCTACAATGAGCAGTTCTTC.

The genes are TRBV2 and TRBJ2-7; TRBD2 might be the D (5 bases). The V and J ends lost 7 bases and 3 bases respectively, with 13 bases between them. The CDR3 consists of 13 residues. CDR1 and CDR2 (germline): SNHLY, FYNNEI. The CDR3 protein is CASIEGRSYEQYF. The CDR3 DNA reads TGTGCCAGCATCGAGGGTAGGAGCTACGAGCAGTACTTC.

The CDR3 nucleotides read TGTGCCAGCAGTGACGGACTAGCGGGGGAGACCCAGTACTTC. This encodes CASSDGLAGETQYF. The chain carries TRBV2 and TRBJ2-5; 12 positions match TRBD2. V was clipped by 3 bases and J by 5 bases; unmatched bases: 1. This CDR3 has 14 amino acids. Germline lookup yields CDR1 SNHLY and CDR2 FYNNEI.

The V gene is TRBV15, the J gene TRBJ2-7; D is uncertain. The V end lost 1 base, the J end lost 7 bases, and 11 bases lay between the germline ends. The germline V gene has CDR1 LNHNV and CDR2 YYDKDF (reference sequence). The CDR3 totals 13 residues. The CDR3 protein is CATSRAAETEQYF. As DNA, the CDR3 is TGTGCCACCAGCAGAGCCGCGGAAACTGAGCAGTACTTC.

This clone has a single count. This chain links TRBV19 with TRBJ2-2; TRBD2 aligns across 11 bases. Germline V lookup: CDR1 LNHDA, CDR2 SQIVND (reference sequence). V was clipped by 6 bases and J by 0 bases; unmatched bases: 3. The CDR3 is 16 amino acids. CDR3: CASRRGLAANTGELFF. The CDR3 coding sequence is TGTGCCAGTAGGCGGGGACTAGCGGCGAACACCGGGGAGCTGTTTTTT.